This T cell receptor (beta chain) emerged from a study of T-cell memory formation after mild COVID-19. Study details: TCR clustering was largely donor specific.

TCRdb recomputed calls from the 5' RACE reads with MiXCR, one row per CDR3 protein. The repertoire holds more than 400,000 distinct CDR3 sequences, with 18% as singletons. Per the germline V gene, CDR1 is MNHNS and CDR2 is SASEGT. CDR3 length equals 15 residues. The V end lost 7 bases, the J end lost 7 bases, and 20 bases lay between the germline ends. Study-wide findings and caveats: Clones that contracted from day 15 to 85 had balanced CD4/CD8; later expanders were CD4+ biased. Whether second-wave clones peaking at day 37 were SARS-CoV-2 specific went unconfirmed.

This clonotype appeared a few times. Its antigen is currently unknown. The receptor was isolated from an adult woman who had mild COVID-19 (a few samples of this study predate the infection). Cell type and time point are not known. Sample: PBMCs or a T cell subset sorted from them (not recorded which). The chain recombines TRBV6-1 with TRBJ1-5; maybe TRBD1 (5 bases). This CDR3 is CASILGAGGGQPQHF. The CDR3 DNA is TGTGCCAGCATCTTAGGGGCTGGGGGGGGGCAGCCCCAGCATTTT.